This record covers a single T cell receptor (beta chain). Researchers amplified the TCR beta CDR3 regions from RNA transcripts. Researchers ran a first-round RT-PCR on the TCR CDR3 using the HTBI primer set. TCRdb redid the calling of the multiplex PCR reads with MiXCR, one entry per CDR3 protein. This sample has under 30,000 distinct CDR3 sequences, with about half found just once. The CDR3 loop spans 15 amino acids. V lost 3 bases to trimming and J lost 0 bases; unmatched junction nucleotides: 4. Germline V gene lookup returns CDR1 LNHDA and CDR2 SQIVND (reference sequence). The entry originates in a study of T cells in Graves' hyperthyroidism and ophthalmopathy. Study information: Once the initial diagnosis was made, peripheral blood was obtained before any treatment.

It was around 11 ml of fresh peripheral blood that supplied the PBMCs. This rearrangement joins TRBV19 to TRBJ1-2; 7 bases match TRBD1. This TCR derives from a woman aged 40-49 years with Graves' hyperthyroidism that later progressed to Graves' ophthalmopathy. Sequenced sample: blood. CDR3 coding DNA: TGTGCCAGTAGTATGTCCGGGACAGCTAACTATGGCTACACCTTC. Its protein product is CASSMSGTANYGYTF.